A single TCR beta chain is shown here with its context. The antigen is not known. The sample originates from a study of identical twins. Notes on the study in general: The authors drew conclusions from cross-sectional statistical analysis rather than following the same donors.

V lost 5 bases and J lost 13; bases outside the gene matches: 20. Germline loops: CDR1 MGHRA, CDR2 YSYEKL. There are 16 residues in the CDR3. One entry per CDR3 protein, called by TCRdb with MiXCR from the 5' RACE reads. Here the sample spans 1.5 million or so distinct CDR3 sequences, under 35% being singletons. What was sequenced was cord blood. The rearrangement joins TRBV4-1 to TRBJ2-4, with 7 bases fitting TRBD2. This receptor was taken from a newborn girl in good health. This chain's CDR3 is CASSRERGPNYNEQYF. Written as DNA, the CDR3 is TGCGCCAGCAGCAGGGAGCGGGGCCCTAACTACAATGAGCAGTACTTC.